Reported below is one T cell receptor beta chain. The table came from immunoSEQ multiplex PCR; TCRdb's copy has only in-frame clones and leaves some out. The sample consists of about 200,000 clones, 85% of them appearing once. The sample belongs to a study of blood T cell repertoires in COVID-19. Study details: COVID-19 samples, acute and convalescent, were from the United States, Italy and Spain. Nucleic acid was either cDNA or gDNA, and it came from T cells, B-cell-depleted T cells, or PBMCs.

Per the germline V gene, CDR1 is LNHDA and CDR2 is SQIVND (reference sequence). The CDR3 sequence is 15 residues long. V shed 5 bases, J shed 2 bases, and the junction held 5 bases outside the gene matches. The study recruited people aged roughly 18 to 95 years across 24 US areas. Cohort 3 recovered donors had two negative PCRs, clearance, or symptom resolution. Input material: PBMCs or T cells enriched from blood (not recorded which). V gene TRBV19 combines with J gene TRBJ2-2, with 7 bases identical to TRBD1. The TCR comes from a man aged 40-55 years who had recovered from COVID-19. The CDR3 here is CASSLTGANTGELFF. Written as DNA, the CDR3 is TGTGCCAGTAGTCTAACAGGGGCCAACACCGGGGAGCTGTTTTTT.